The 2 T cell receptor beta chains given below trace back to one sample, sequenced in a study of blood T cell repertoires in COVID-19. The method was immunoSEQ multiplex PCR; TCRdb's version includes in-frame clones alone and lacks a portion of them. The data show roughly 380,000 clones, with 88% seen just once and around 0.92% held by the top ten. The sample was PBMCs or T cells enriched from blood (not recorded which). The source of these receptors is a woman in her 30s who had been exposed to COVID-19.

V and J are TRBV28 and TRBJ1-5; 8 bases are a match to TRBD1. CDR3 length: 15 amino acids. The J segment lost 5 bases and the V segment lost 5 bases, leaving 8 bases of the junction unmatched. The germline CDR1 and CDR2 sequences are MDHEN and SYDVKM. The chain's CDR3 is CASSVDRGGDQPQHF. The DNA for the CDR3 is TGTGCCAGCAGTGTCGACAGGGGTGGTGATCAGCCCCAGCATTTT.

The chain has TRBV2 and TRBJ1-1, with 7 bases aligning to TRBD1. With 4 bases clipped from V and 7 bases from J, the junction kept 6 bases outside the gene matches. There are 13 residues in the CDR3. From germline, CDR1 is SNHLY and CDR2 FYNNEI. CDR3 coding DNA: TGTGCCAGCAGTGTCGGCCAGGGGGGTGAAGCTTTCTTT. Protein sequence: CASSVGQGGEAFF.